This T cell receptor (beta chain) was retrieved from a study of blood T cells in healthy people across ages. Overall study context: Per two T cells, template switching captured roughly one barcoded beta molecule.

General study results and limits: A roughly linear age-dependent decrease characterized TCR beta diversity per million T cells. Considered underestimates were the diversity estimates obtained from one million T cells.

V dropped 4 bases and J dropped 6 bases, with 20 bases sitting between them. Germline V gene lookup returns CDR1 SGHKS and CDR2 YYEKEE (reference sequence). This CDR3 has 15 residues. This clonotype turned up a few times. Antigen: not known. A second about 7 to 12 cycle PCR used barcoded and J-beta primers. A template-switch adaptor with 12 random nucleotides tagged each cDNA molecule. TCRdb itself ran the 5' RACE reads through MiXCR, one entry per CDR3 protein. The sample carries approximately 1.5 million distinct CDR3 sequences, about 35% recorded once. The chain uses TRBV5-5 and TRBJ2-7; D perhaps matches TRBD1 (6 bases). Sequences were obtained from blood. The sequence derives from a woman in her twenties or thirties in good health. CDR3 sequence: CASSLWHTGQSEQYF. The CDR3 DNA follows: TGTGCCAGCAGCCTTTGGCATACAGGGCAAAGCGAGCAGTACTTC.